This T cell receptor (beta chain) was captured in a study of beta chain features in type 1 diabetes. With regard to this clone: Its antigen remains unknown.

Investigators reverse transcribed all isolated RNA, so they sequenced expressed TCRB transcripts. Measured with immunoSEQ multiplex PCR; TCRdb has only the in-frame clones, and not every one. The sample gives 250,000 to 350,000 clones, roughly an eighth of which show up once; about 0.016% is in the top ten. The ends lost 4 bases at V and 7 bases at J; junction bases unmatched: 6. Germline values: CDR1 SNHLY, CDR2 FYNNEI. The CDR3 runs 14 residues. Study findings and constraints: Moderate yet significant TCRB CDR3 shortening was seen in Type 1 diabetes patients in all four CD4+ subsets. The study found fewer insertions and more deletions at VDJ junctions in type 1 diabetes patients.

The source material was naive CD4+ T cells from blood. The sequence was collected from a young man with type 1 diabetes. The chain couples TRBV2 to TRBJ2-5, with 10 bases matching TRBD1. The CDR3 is CASSGGTGEGTQYF. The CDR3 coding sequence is TGTGCCAGCAGTGGAGGGACAGGGGAAGGGACCCAGTACTTC.